One and the same sample provided the 2 T cell receptor beta chains below, sequenced in a study of patients and donors after allogeneic stem cell transplantation. One entry per CDR3 protein, called by TCRdb with MiXCR from the RT-PCR reads. The sample records some 230,000 distinct CDR3 sequences, roughly 13% being singletons. Sequencing was done on a sample of blood, either unsorted or a sorted T cell fraction (not recorded which). These receptors were obtained from a human donor who was either an allogeneic HSCT recipient or a stem cell or donor lymphocyte infusion donor (not recorded which). It is not recorded whose cells these are; they may come from a transplant donor.

This clonotype has a handful of counts. The J gene is TRBJ1-1, the V gene TRBV5-1; tentative D call: TRBD1 (5 bases). The germline gives CDR1 SGHRS, CDR2 YFSETQ. CDR3 length equals 13 residues. The V end was cut by 3 bases, the J end by 8 bases, with 14 bases between. The CDR3 spells CASSSGGVREAFF. DNA of the CDR3: TGCGCCAGCAGCTCGGGGGGGGTCCGAGAAGCTTTCTTT.

This clonotype has a handful of counts. The CDR3 spells CASSPRTGQETQYF. The CDR3 DNA is TGCGCCAGCAGCCCCCGGACAGGACAAGAGACCCAGTACTTC. This chain uses TRBV5-1 with TRBJ2-5; 7 nucleotides align to TRBD1. With V trimmed by 4 bases and J by 2 bases, 5 bases remained unmatched. The length of the CDR3 is 14 residues. Germline V CDR1 and CDR2: SGHRS, YFSETQ.